This T cell receptor (beta chain) is from a study of PD-1 blockade in classical Hodgkin lymphoma. Time point specified: cycle 4 day 1 (C4D1), after 6 weeks of nivolumab. In every patient, relapse followed autologous stem cell transplantation, while exposure to brentuximab vedotin differed. This CDR3 spans 16 amino acids. Germline V gives CDR1 MNHEY, CDR2 SMNVEV (reference sequence). With 1 base removed from V and 5 bases from J, the gap between germline ends came to 17 bases. TCRdb's table, derived via immunoSEQ multiplex PCR, lists solely in-frame clones and lacks some. Among some 96,000 clones listed, roughly 91% were seen once.

The chain carries TRBV27 and TRBJ1-1; D unclear. This sample comprised peripheral blood mononuclear cells (PBMCs), obtained before the fourth cycle of nivolumab. This TCR derives from a human donor with classical Hodgkin lymphoma. The chain's CDR3 is CASSLFFNPGDTEAFF. Written as DNA, the CDR3 is TGTGCCAGCAGTTTATTTTTTAATCCTGGAGATACTGAAGCTTTCTTT.